The T cell receptor beta chain under discussion was sequenced for a study of T cells in narcolepsy (dated 2018 in TCRdb). With regard to the full study: Patients with narcolepsy type 1 or type 2 (NT1, NT2) and healthy control donors were enrolled in the study. To look for autoreactive T cells in narcolepsy patients that target self-antigens of hypocretin neurons (hypocretin, TRIB2), the study used TCR Vbeta sequencing to follow clonotypes in blood and CSF. What the research found in general, with its limitations: HCRT-specific and TRIB2-specific autoreactive clonotypes were highlighted in plots that compared CD4+ T cell clonotypes in CSF versus blood from the same patient. Autoreactive clonotypes were reported to be detected serially in the blood of the same patients and of different patients, but not in the blood of healthy controls. Numbers of sequenced blood memory CD4+ clonotypes were comparable, averaging around 40,000 in patients and roughly 30,000 in controls. Certain blood memory CD4+ repertoires from patients and controls had no sequences that matched autoreactive T cell clones.

The protocol used for the library was the immunoSEQ multiplex PCR assay. Sourced from immuneACCESS, this table was stored by TCRdb with only in-frame sequences that have V and J called. A share of the clones is absent; for the studies checked, an unresolved V gene accounts for under half, and the remainder has no known explanation. For this sample the table gives 25,000 to 40,000 clones, of which 90% were detected only once. Of the sample, approximately 1.2% falls within the top ten clones. For TCR Vbeta sequencing, memory CD4+ T cells were sorted ex vivo from the peripheral blood of both healthy controls and narcolepsy patients. Sequences SGHAT (CDR1) and FQNNGV (CDR2) are obtained from the germline V gene. V sheds 3 bases and J sheds 3 bases, leaving 14 bases between their ends. From the cysteine up to the phenylalanine, the CDR3 has a length of 15 residues. Just the 45-base CDR3 DNA is kept, in frame starting at base 1.

About this clone itself: Which antigen it targets is not known. No quality values exist for individual bases; no much larger clone is one base distant.

This clonotype originated in a human donor with narcolepsy. This chain is built from TRBV11-2 and TRBJ1-2; a weak D assignment points to TRBD1 (5 bases agree). Material for sequencing was CD45RA- memory CD4+ T cells from PBMCs. Read against the paper, the sample's cell subset or site label means: memory T cells sorted ex vivo from peripheral blood. The CDR3 sequence is CASSFDVSTDYGYTF. The nucleotide sequence is TGTGCCAGCAGCTTCGATGTCTCGACAGACTATGGCTACACCTTC.